This entry lists 3 T cell receptor beta chains sequenced from one sample in a study of blood T cell repertoires in COVID-19 (dated by TCRdb to 2018 to 2020). The library was produced with the immunoSEQ multiplex PCR assay. TCRdb provides this immuneACCESS table in a form limited to in-frame rearrangements. Some clones are lacking; in checked studies, under half of them reflect an unresolved V gene, and why the rest are absent is not known. For this sample there are around 130,000 clones; about 76% appear just once. The ten largest clonotypes hold roughly 20% of the sample. Material for sequencing was peripheral blood. These receptors came from an elderly man with acute or convalescent COVID-19.

This clone was counted between two and nine times. The chain joins TRBV9 to TRBJ2-7; 10 positions match TRBD1. The CDR3 is made up of 14 amino acids. Germline values: CDR1 SGDLS, CDR2 YYNGEE. The J segment lost 4 bases and the V segment lost 4 bases, leaving 5 bases of the junction unmatched. The CDR3 is CASSPRQGAYEQYF. CDR3 nucleotide sequence: TGTGCCAGCAGCCCTCGACAGGGGGCATACGAGCAGTACTTC.

This chain links TRBV4-2 with TRBJ2-5; 9 nucleotides match TRBD2. The V gene end was trimmed by 6 bases and the J gene end by 4 bases; junction bases not matched to a gene: 6. The CDR3 sequence is 14 residues long. Germline V gene data show CDR1 as LGHNA and CDR2 as YNFKEQ. CDR3: CASSLSAGGETQYF. The CDR3 bases are TGTGCCAGCAGTCTCTCAGCGGGGGGAGAGACCCAGTACTTC.

The V and J genes are TRBV21-1 and TRBJ2-7; the table's D gene call, TRBD1, was not cross checked with the DNA. TRBV21-1 has pseudogene status. The CDR3 has 16 residues. DNA for the CDR3: TGTGCCAGCAGCAAACCCGGGACAGGGTTCCGGGGCGAGCAGTACTTC. Translating it yields CASSKPGTGFRGEQYF.